Below, 13 T cell receptor beta chains from the same sample are listed, as sequenced in a study of cytomegalovirus exposure and HLA in healthy donors. 60 Vbeta and 13 Jbeta primers were used in PCR. Assay: immunoSEQ multiplex PCR; the TCRdb copy retains only in-frame clones and omits some. Counted here are about 130,000 clones, around 82% occurring once; the ten biggest clones make up 1.2%. Specimen: PBMCs. The receptors here all came from a female donor in good health and CMV-seronegative.

The chain has TRBV18 and TRBJ1-2, with 7 bases aligning to TRBD1. This CDR3 comprises 16 residues. Germline values: CDR1 KGHSH, CDR2 LQKENI. V dropped 2 bases and J dropped 4; count of bases not matched to a gene: 10. This chain's CDR3 is CASSPARQGGSYGYTF. For the CDR3, the DNA is TGTGCCAGCTCACCAGCCCGACAGGGAGGAAGCTATGGCTACACCTTC.

The chain employs TRBV5-5 and TRBJ1-6; D possibly corresponds to TRBD1 (6 bases). The CDR3 is made up of 13 amino acids. Germline assignment: CDR1 SGHKS and CDR2 YYEKEE (reference sequence). The ends were cut back, 9 bases at V and 5 bases at J, with 12 bases in the middle. The CDR3 bases are TGTGCCACACAGACAGGCAATAATTCACCCCTCCACTTT. This encodes CATQTGNNSPLHF.

This clone has a handful of counts. J is TRBJ2-3 and V is TRBV5-1; 8 bases map to TRBD2. The CDR3 loop spans 15 amino acids. Trimming removed 5 bases from V and 2 bases from J; junction bases left unmatched: 7. Germline V lookup: CDR1 SGHRS, CDR2 YFSETQ. The CDR3 DNA reads as TGCGCCAGCAGTCAAAGCGGGGGCCACACAGATACGCAGTATTTT. This translates into CASSQSGGHTDTQYF. The complete variable domain, with remaining parts taken from reference TRBV5-1 and TRBJ2-3, reads KAGVTQTPRYLIKTRGQQVTLSCSPISGHRSVSWYQQTPGQGLQFLFEYFSETQRNKGNFPGRFSGRQFSNSRSEMNVSTLELGDSALYLCASSQSGGHTDTQYFGPGTRLTVL.

This clone came up a few times. Relative to the germline gene, one junction end is altered; a read error may explain this. The chain has TRBV5-1 and TRBJ2-2; 9 nucleotides line up with TRBD1. CDR1 is SGHRS, CDR2 YFSETQ, per germline. CDR3 length equals 15 residues. The CDR3 DNA reads as TGCGCCAGCAACTTGGGGGACAGGGCTGCCGGGGAGCTGTTTTTT. Translated, it gives CASNLGDRAAGELFF.

This clone was observed a single time. V gene TRBV15 combines with J gene TRBJ2-2; D might be TRBD2 (6 bases). The germline CDR1 and CDR2 sequences are LNHNV and YYDKDF (reference sequence). Trimming left V 6 bases short and J 0 bases short, with 14 bases between. The CDR3 is made up of 16 amino acids. CDR3 residues: CATRRRVNANTGELFF. DNA of the CDR3: TGTGCCACCAGGAGGAGGGTAAACGCGAACACCGGGGAGCTGTTTTTT.

This clone was found once. The J gene is TRBJ1-5, the V gene TRBV9, with D maybe TRBD1 (5 bases). Germline V gene sequence: CDR1 SGDLS, CDR2 YYNGEE. The CDR3 loop spans 14 amino acids. V gave up 6 bases and J gave up 1 base, with 11 bases separating them. The CDR3 here is CASNPGGSNQPQHF. The CDR3 coding sequence is TGTGCCAGCAACCCGGGGGGGAGCAATCAGCCCCAGCATTTT.

V is TRBV5-1 and J is TRBJ2-3; D remains ambiguous. The CDR3 runs 15 residues. Germline CDR1 is SGHRS and CDR2 is YFSETQ. V lost 4 bases to trimming and J lost 0 bases, with 12 bases between them. CDR3 in amino acids: CASSRNSISTDTQYF. The DNA for the CDR3 is TGCGCCAGCAGCCGCAACAGTATTAGCACAGATACGCAGTATTTT.

The sample holds a few counts of this clone. This chain links TRBV6-6 with TRBJ2-7, with D possibly being TRBD1 (6 bases). CDR3 size: 12 residues. CDR1 MNHNY and CDR2 SVGAGI come from the germline V gene (reference sequence). V gave up 6 bases and J gave up 3 bases, with 9 bases separating them. This chain's CDR3 is CASRPGDYEQYF. The CDR3 region has the DNA TGTGCCAGCAGGCCAGGGGACTACGAGCAGTACTTC.

The V call is TRBV19, the J call TRBJ1-2; 7 bases are a match to TRBD1. V gave up 5 bases and J gave up 0 bases; unmatched junction bases: 6. The CDR3 contains 15 residues. Germline CDR1 reads LNHDA; CDR2 reads SQIVND (reference sequence). CDR3 sequence (DNA): TGTGCCAGTAGTCCAAGGACAGGTGCTAACTATGGCTACACCTTC. The encoded protein is CASSPRTGANYGYTF.

In nucleotides, the CDR3 is TGTGCCAGTAGAGCCGGGGGAATCTATAATTCACCCCTCCACTTT. This gives the protein CASRAGGIYNSPLHF. The chain recombines TRBV19 with TRBJ1-6; D is possibly TRBD1 (5 bases). V gave up 6 bases and J gave up 3 bases, with 12 bases separating them. CDR1 LNHDA and CDR2 SQIVND come from the germline V gene (reference sequence). The CDR3 is 15 amino acids.

This clone came up a few times. The DNA for the CDR3 is TGTGCCAGCAGCAGGACAGGTCAAGAGACCCAGTACTTC. It encodes CASSRTGQETQYF. The V and J genes are TRBV6-1 and TRBJ2-5; 7 positions agree with TRBD1. V was clipped by 6 bases and J by 2 bases; unmatched bases: 3. The CDR3 extends over 13 amino acids. Germline loops: CDR1 MNHNS, CDR2 SASEGT.

The chain joins TRBV5-1 to TRBJ1-2, with 7 bases lining up with TRBD1. V trimming: 1 base; J trimming: 5 bases; junction bases outside the gene matches: 8. CDR1 is SGHRS and CDR2 is YFSETQ in the germline V gene. The CDR3 is 15 residues long. The DNA of the CDR3 is TGCGCCAGCAGCTTGACTCTAGGGACAGATTATGGCTACACCTTC. Encoded protein: CASSLTLGTDYGYTF.

This clone was seen a single time. This chain connects TRBV9 to TRBJ2-7, with TRBD1 matching 9 bases. Germline assignment: CDR1 SGDLS and CDR2 YYNGEE. With V trimmed by 3 bases and J by 3 bases, 7 bases remained unmatched. CDR3 length equals 15 residues. The CDR3 nucleotides read TGTGCCAGCAGCGAAGGGGGACAGGGCTTCTACGAGCAGTACTTC. Translation gives CASSEGGQGFYEQYF.